The 11 T cell receptor beta chains reported below all come from one sample, sequenced in a study of T cell responses to AZD1222 COVID-19 vaccine. Here immunoSEQ multiplex PCR was the method, and the copy in TCRdb shows in-frame clones only, minus some. The data contain about 140,000 clones, around nine tenths of them singletons. The sequences come from peripheral blood, collected on day 0 of AZD1222 vaccination. These receptors all stem from an adult in good health.

The rearrangement uses TRBV11-2 and TRBJ2-7, with 7 bases identical to TRBD2. Germline assignment: CDR1 SGHAT and CDR2 FQNNGV. The CDR3 covers 16 residues. V dropped 5 bases and J dropped 2; count of bases not matched to a gene: 12. The CDR3 is CASSDRVRRGTYEQYF. CDR3 sequence (DNA): TGTGCCAGCAGCGATAGGGTAAGGCGGGGGACCTACGAGCAGTACTTC.

This clone was seen only once. The genes are TRBV3-1 (or the pseudogene TRBV3-2) and TRBJ2-7, with a possible D match to TRBD2 (7 bases). Germline V CDR1 and CDR2: LGHDT, YNNKEL (reference sequence). The CDR3 covers 15 residues. Trimming removed 3 bases at V and 2 bases at J, with 14 bases between. The CDR3 sequence: CASSHRGASAYEQYF. CDR3 nucleotides: TGTGCCAGCAGCCACCGGGGGGCTTCGGCCTACGAGCAGTACTTC.

This chain links TRBV3-1 (or the pseudogene TRBV3-2) with TRBJ2-7, with 15 positions matching TRBD2. The CDR3 contains 18 residues. Germline CDR1 is LGHDT and CDR2 is YNNKEL (reference sequence). V lost 0 bases and J lost 6; bases outside the gene matches: 9. The CDR3 bases are TGTGCCAGCAGCCAAGACTCCGGACTAGCGGGAGGGCTGTGCGAGCAGTACTTC. Translated: CASSQDSGLAGGLCEQYF.

The chain has TRBV4-2 and TRBJ2-2, with D possibly TRBD1 on 5 matching bases. This CDR3 comprises 13 residues. The V and J ends lost 1 base and 6 bases respectively, with 6 bases between them. CDR1 is LGHNA and CDR2 is YNFKEQ in the germline V gene. CDR3 in DNA: TGTGCCAGCAGCCAAGTAGGGGCCGGGGAGCTGTTTTTT. Encoded protein: CASSQVGAGELFF.

The V gene is TRBV10-3, the J gene TRBJ2-5; 7 positions agree with TRBD1. Germline CDR1 ENHRY, CDR2 SYGVKD. This CDR3 comprises 12 residues. Losses at the gene ends were 9 bases for V and 2 bases for J; bases not matched to a gene: 3. The CDR3 is CAIGQEQETQYF. The CDR3 DNA sequence: TGTGCCATAGGACAGGAACAAGAGACCCAGTACTTC.

This clone came up once. J is TRBJ2-1 and V is TRBV10-3; TRBD1 agrees at 7 bases. Unmatched junction bases numbered 9, after V lost 6 bases and J lost 7 bases. CDR3 length: 14 amino acids. Germline lookup yields CDR1 ENHRY and CDR2 SYGVKD. CDR3 coding DNA: TGTGCCATCAGACCGGGACAGATGGGAAATGAGCAGTTCTTC. Encoded protein: CAIRPGQMGNEQFF.

In the case of this clone: The same CDR3 also results from other DNA sequences found in this sample. V is TRBV16 and J is TRBJ1-5, with no clear D. Trimming took 0 bases from V and 2 from J, leaving 8 bases between them. This CDR3 region has 15 residues. The germline V gene encodes CDR1 KGHSY and CDR2 FQNENV. For the CDR3, the DNA is TGTGCCAGCAGCCAATCCGGGCAGGGCAATCAGCCCCAGCATTTT. Translation: CASSQSGQGNQPQHF.

The gene calls are TRBV3-1 (or the pseudogene TRBV3-2) and TRBJ2-1, with D hard to call. CDR1 LGHDT and CDR2 YNNKEL come from the germline V gene (reference sequence). This CDR3 comprises 12 residues. Trimming shortened V by 1 base and J by 5 bases, and 3 bases separated the two germline ends. CDR3 nucleotides: TGTGCCAGCAGCCAAGGACACAATGAGCAGTTCTTC. Its translation is CASSQGHNEQFF.

The chain is built from TRBV6-1 and TRBJ2-3, with TRBD2 matching over 11 bases. The CDR3 sequence is 16 residues long. With V trimmed by 4 bases and J by 2 bases, 5 bases remained unmatched. Germline V gene data show CDR1 as MNHNS and CDR2 as SASEGT. The CDR3 coding sequence is TGTGCCAGCAGTGGCGGTAGCGGGGGGGCCACAGATACGCAGTATTTT. Translating gives CASSGGSGGATDTQYF.

The chain is built from TRBV18 and TRBJ2-1; no clear D gene. V shed 6 bases and J shed 5 bases, with 5 bases lying between them. The CDR3 has 11 residues. The germline V gene encodes CDR1 KGHSH and CDR2 LQKENI. The CDR3 spells CASSTDNEQFF. CDR3 bases: TGTGCCAGCTCCACAGACAATGAGCAGTTCTTC.

The chain recombines TRBV3-1 (or the pseudogene TRBV3-2) with TRBJ2-5; either TRBD1 or TRBD2 may supply D (6 bases each). The CDR3 covers 14 residues. V was trimmed by 2 bases and J by 2 bases, leaving 9 bases between them. In germline, CDR1 is LGHDT, CDR2 YNNKEL (reference sequence). CDR3 sequence: CASSQRGAQETQYF. The CDR3, as DNA: TGTGCCAGCAGCCAAAGGGGGGCACAAGAGACCCAGTACTTC.